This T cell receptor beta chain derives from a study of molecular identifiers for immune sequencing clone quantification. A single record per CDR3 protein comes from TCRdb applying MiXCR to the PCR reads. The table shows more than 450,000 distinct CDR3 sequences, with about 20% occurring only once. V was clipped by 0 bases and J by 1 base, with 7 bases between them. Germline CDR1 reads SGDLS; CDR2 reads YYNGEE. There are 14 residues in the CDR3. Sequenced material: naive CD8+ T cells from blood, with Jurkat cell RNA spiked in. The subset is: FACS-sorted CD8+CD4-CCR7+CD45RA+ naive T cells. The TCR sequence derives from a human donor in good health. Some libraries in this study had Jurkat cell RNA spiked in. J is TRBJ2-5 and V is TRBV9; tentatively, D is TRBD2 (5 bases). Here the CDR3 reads CASSVGGRQETQYF. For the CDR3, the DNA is TGTGCCAGCAGCGTAGGCGGGCGCCAAGAGACCCAGTACTTC.